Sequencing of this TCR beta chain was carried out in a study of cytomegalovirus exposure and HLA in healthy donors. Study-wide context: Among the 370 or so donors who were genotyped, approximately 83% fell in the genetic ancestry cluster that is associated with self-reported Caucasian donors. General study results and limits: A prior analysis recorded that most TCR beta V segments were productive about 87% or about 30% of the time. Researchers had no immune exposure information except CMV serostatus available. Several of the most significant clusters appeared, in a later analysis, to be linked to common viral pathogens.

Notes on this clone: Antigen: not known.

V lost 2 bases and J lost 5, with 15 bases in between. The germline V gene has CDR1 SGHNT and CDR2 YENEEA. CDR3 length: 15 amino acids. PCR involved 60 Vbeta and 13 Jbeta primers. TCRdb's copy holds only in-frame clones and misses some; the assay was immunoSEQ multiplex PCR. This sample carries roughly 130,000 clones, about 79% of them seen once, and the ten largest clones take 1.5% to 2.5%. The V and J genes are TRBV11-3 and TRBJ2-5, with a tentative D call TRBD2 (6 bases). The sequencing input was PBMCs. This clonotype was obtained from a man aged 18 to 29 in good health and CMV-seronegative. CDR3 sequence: CASSLSGRAGETQYF. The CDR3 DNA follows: TGTGCCAGCAGCTTAAGCGGACGGGCGGGGGAGACCCAGTACTTC. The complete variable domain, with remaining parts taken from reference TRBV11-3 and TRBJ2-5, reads EAGVVQSPRYKIIEKKQPVAFWCNPISGHNTLYWYLQNLGQGPELLIRYENEEAVDDSQLPKDRFSAERLKGVDSTLKIQPAELGDSAVYLCASSLSGRAGETQYFGPGTRLLVL.